The rows below give T cell receptor beta chains drawn from one sample of a study of blood T cell repertoires in COVID-19. Libraries were prepared by immunoSEQ multiplex PCR; TCRdb keeps only in-frame clonotypes and omits some of them. The sample shows some 97,000 clones, around four fifths of them seen only once. Sequencing input: peripheral blood. These receptors were collected from a man over 45 with active or convalescent COVID-19. The CDR3 runs from the conserved cysteine through the conserved F or W. D genes are given only for firm matches. Size is omitted from some rows. Given values are once, few, many or a class for expanded clones.

cdr3_nt: TGTGCCAGCAGTCCGACAGTGAACACTGAAGCTTTCTTT
cdr3_aa: CASSPTVNTEAFF
v_call: TRBV12-3/TRBV12-4
d_call: -
j_call: TRBJ1-1
clone_size: -

cdr3_nt: TGTGCCAGTAGTAAAAGAGGGTCTAATTCAGAGGTCTATGGCTACACCTTC
cdr3_aa: CASSKRGSNSEVYGYTF
v_call: TRBV19
d_call: -
j_call: TRBJ1-2
clone_size: -

cdr3_nt: TGTGCCAGCAGCCAACGCAGTGATGCGGCTGAAGCTTTCTTT
cdr3_aa: CASSQRSDAAEAFF
v_call: TRBV3-1/TRBV3-2
d_call: -
j_call: TRBJ1-1
clone_size: -

cdr3_nt: TGTGCCTGGAAGGGACAGGGGCATTCACCCCTCCACTTT
cdr3_aa: CAWKGQGHSPLHF
v_call: TRBV30
d_call: TRBD1
j_call: TRBJ1-6
clone_size: -

cdr3_nt: TGCGCCAGCAGCCCACTAACTAGCGGGAGTCGAAATGAGCAGTTCTTC
cdr3_aa: CASSPLTSGSRNEQFF
v_call: TRBV5-1
d_call: TRBD2
j_call: TRBJ2-1
clone_size: -

cdr3_nt: TGTGCCAGTAGTCCTAATTCACGGGAGACCCAGTACTTC
cdr3_aa: CASSPNSRETQYF
v_call: TRBV19
d_call: -
j_call: TRBJ2-5
clone_size: -

cdr3_nt: TGTGCCAGTAGTATGCCCGACGGGATGGGGGAAAAACTGTTTTTT
cdr3_aa: CASSMPDGMGEKLFF
v_call: TRBV19
d_call: -
j_call: TRBJ1-4
clone_size: -

cdr3_nt: TGCGCCAGCAGCTTGGAGAGAGGGCAGGAGACCCAGTACTTC
cdr3_aa: CASSLERGQETQYF
v_call: TRBV5-1
d_call: -
j_call: TRBJ2-5
clone_size: -

cdr3_nt: TGTGCCATCAGTGGTACATACAACAGGGGCGGCTATGGCTACACCTTC
cdr3_aa: CAISGTYNRGGYGYTF
v_call: TRBV10-3
d_call: TRBD1
j_call: TRBJ1-2
clone_size: -

cdr3_nt: TGTGCTAGCAGCTTAGGACCCGGGGGCAATGAGCAGTTCTTC
cdr3_aa: CASSLGPGGNEQFF
v_call: TRBV7-7
d_call: -
j_call: TRBJ2-1
clone_size: -

cdr3_nt: TGTGCCAGCAGTGAAACCGGAGCCGAGACCCAGTACTTC
cdr3_aa: CASSETGAETQYF
v_call: TRBV6-1
d_call: -
j_call: TRBJ2-5
clone_size: -

cdr3_nt: TGTGCCTGGAAGGGAGGGGACCCCTATGGGAACACTGAAGCTTTCTTT
cdr3_aa: CAWKGGDPYGNTEAFF
v_call: TRBV30
d_call: -
j_call: TRBJ1-1
clone_size: -

cdr3_nt: TGTGCCAGTAGTATACAGGGGTCGGGCGGGGAGCTGTTTTTT
cdr3_aa: CASSIQGSGGELFF
v_call: TRBV19
d_call: -
j_call: TRBJ2-2
clone_size: -

cdr3_nt: TGTGCCAGCTCACGAGGACAGGAGCAGGGTACGCAGTATTTT
cdr3_aa: CASSRGQEQGTQYF
v_call: TRBV18
d_call: TRBD1
j_call: TRBJ2-3
clone_size: -

cdr3_nt: TGTGCCAGCAGTGTCGGGACAGGGAGATACCACAATGAGCAGTTCTTC
cdr3_aa: CASSVGTGRYHNEQFF
v_call: TRBV6-2/TRBV6-3
d_call: TRBD1
j_call: TRBJ2-1
clone_size: few

cdr3_nt: TGCAGCGTTGGAACAGGGGCTACGAACACCGGGGAGCTGTTTTTT
cdr3_aa: CSVGTGATNTGELFF
v_call: TRBV29-1
d_call: TRBD1
j_call: TRBJ2-2
clone_size: once

cdr3_nt: TGCAGTGCCAGTTGGACTAGCGGATACGAGCAGTACTTC
cdr3_aa: CSASWTSGYEQYF
v_call: TRBV20-1
d_call: TRBD2
j_call: TRBJ2-7
clone_size: once

cdr3_nt: TGTGCCAGCAGCTTCACAGGGAGGGAGGACACCATATATTTT
cdr3_aa: CASSFTGREDTIYF
v_call: TRBV11-3
d_call: -
j_call: TRBJ1-3
clone_size: once

cdr3_nt: TGCGCCAGTTTGGGCACCGATACGCAGTATTTT
cdr3_aa: CASLGTDTQYF
v_call: TRBV5-1
d_call: -
j_call: TRBJ2-3
clone_size: -

cdr3_nt: TGCGCCAGCAGCTGGGGACTAGCGAGGGACAATGAGCAGTTCTTC
cdr3_aa: CASSWGLARDNEQFF
v_call: TRBV5-1
d_call: TRBD2
j_call: TRBJ2-1
clone_size: -

cdr3_nt: TGTGCCAGCAGTGAATCGGGAAGCTACAATGAGCAGTTCTTC
cdr3_aa: CASSESGSYNEQFF
v_call: TRBV25-1
d_call: -
j_call: TRBJ2-1
clone_size: -

cdr3_nt: TGTGCCATCAGTGAGTCGTCCGGCAGGGGGCTGTACGAGCAGTACTTC
cdr3_aa: CAISESSGRGLYEQYF
v_call: TRBV10-3
d_call: TRBD1
j_call: TRBJ2-7
clone_size: -

cdr3_nt: TGTGCCATCAGTGATTCAGGGGGAAATTCACCCCTCCACTTT
cdr3_aa: CAISDSGGNSPLHF
v_call: TRBV10-3
d_call: TRBD1
j_call: TRBJ1-6
clone_size: -